Below, 27 T cell receptor beta chains from the same sample are listed, as sequenced in a study of cytomegalovirus exposure and HLA in healthy donors. PCR used 60 Vbeta primers and 13 Jbeta primers. Sequenced by immunoSEQ multiplex PCR; TCRdb stores in-frame clones only, minus some. Here the sample spans 140,000 to 150,000 clones, just under 85% being singletons. Material: PBMCs. These receptors were collected from a woman aged 55-75 years in good health and CMV-seropositive.

The gene calls are TRBV7-2 and TRBJ2-7, with D perhaps TRBD1 (5 bases). CDR3 size: 11 residues. Per germline, CDR1 SGHTA and CDR2 FQGNSA. V was trimmed by 5 bases and J by 6 bases, leaving 8 bases between them. CDR3: CASSPGPEQYF. The CDR3 nucleotides are TGTGCCAGCAGCCCAGGGCCCGAGCAGTACTTC.

The chain recombines TRBV27 with TRBJ1-5; D is unclear. Deletions cut 0 bases from V and 0 bases from J, with 3 bases between. Germline CDR1 is MNHEY and CDR2 is SMNVEV (reference sequence). The CDR3 has 14 residues. In DNA, the CDR3 is TGTGCCAGCAGTTTATCCGGTAGCAATCAGCCCCAGCATTTT. Its translation: CASSLSGSNQPQHF.

This sequence joins TRBV7-2 and TRBJ2-7; a possible D gene is TRBD2 (6 bases). The CDR3 loop spans 15 amino acids. Trimming took 5 bases from V and 0 from J, leaving 14 bases between them. The V gene's germline CDR1 is SGHTA and CDR2 FQGNSA. The CDR3 DNA reads TGTGCCAGCAGCACGGAGGGCCAGAGCTCCTACGAGCAGTACTTC. Protein sequence: CASSTEGQSSYEQYF.

This clone was observed a few times. The V and J genes are TRBV4-3 and TRBJ2-7; tentative D call: TRBD2 (5 bases). This CDR3 region has 15 residues. Looked up from germline, CDR1 is LGHNA and CDR2 is YSLEER. Trimming left V 0 bases short and J 2 bases short, with 11 bases between. The CDR3 protein is CASSQERGLAYEQYF. DNA for the CDR3: TGCGCCAGCAGCCAAGAAAGAGGACTCGCCTACGAGCAGTACTTC.

J is TRBJ2-7 and V is TRBV5-6; 8 positions match TRBD1. The CDR3 totals 13 residues. The V gene's germline CDR1 is SGHDT and CDR2 YYEEEE. The junction had 8 bases not matched to a gene; V was cut back by 5 bases and J by 7 bases. The CDR3 nucleotides read TGTGCCAGCAGAGGAGGACAGGGTTGGGAGCAGTACTTC. The encoded protein is CASRGGQGWEQYF.

This clone has only one observation. The chain uses TRBV7-6 and TRBJ1-5; 7 bases match TRBD1. CDR1 is SGHVS and CDR2 is FNYEAQ in the germline V gene. The CDR3 is made up of 14 amino acids. J lost 8 bases, V lost 2 bases, and 6 bases had no gene match. CDR3 sequence (DNA): TGTGCCAGCAGCTTATTAGGGGGCGGCGAGCCCCAGCATTTT. Translation: CASSLLGGGEPQHF. The full variable domain, in which reference TRBV7-6 and TRBJ1-5 provide the parts outside the CDR3, is GAGVSQSPRYKVTKRGQDVALRCDPISGHVSLYWYRQALGQGPEFLTYFNYEAQQDKSGLPNDRFSAERPEGSISTLTIQRTEQRDSAMYRCASSLLGGGEPQHFGDGTRLSIL.

This clone occurred once. The chain joins TRBV5-1 to TRBJ1-2; maybe TRBD1 (5 bases). In germline, CDR1 is SGHRS, CDR2 YFSETQ. The CDR3 contains 13 residues. Trimming pared 0 bases from V and 7 bases from J, leaving 10 bases between. In DNA, the CDR3 is TGCGCCAGCAGCTTGGACGGGGGTGGTGGCTACACCTTC. Amino acids: CASSLDGGGGYTF.

The CDR3 nucleotides are TGTGCCAGCAGCTTATGGGGGAGGGCGGGGGAGCAGTACTTC. Translated: CASSLWGRAGEQYF. The V call is TRBV7-6, the J call TRBJ2-7, with 7 bases aligning to TRBD2. Germline CDR1 SGHVS, CDR2 FNYEAQ. The V gene end was trimmed by 2 bases and the J gene end by 7 bases; junction bases not matched to a gene: 8. The CDR3 is made up of 14 amino acids.

The CDR3 loop is CASTLTGGYEQYF. The DNA for the CDR3 is TGTGCCAGCACCTTGACAGGGGGCTACGAGCAGTACTTC. The chain couples TRBV6-1 to TRBJ2-7; the match to TRBD1 covers 9 bases. This CDR3 has 13 amino acids. Germline V gene data show CDR1 as MNHNS and CDR2 as SASEGT. The V gene end was trimmed by 7 bases and the J gene end by 3 bases; junction bases not matched to a gene: 4.

The J gene is TRBJ2-1, the V gene TRBV4-1; no firm D call. Per germline, CDR1 MGHRA and CDR2 YSYEKL. Trimming took off 0 bases at V and 2 bases at J, with 14 bases between the two ends. This CDR3 has 17 residues. The CDR3 nucleotides read TGCGCCAGCAGCCAAGAACCCCCCCGGGTAACCTACAATGAGCAGTTCTTC. This translates into CASSQEPPRVTYNEQFF.

A word on this clone: Here the CDR3 omits its conserved ending phenylalanine or tryptophan, so a read error is the likely source. It is unclear where the CDR3 begins or ends on the DNA, so no DNA is shown, and the CDR3 is as TCRdb lists it. The V gene is TRBV7-3, the J gene TRBJ2-7; the table's TRBD1 call for D was not verified on the DNA. Germline lookup yields CDR1 SGHTA and CDR2 FQGTGA. Counting both end residues, the CDR3 totals 11 amino acids. Here the CDR3 reads CASSLRQVWSL.

The chain carries TRBV7-3 and TRBJ2-1, with 12 nucleotides matching TRBD2. V shed 5 bases, J shed 7 bases, and the junction held 3 bases outside the gene matches. The germline V gene encodes CDR1 SGHTA and CDR2 FQGTGA. The CDR3 contains 14 residues. CDR3 nucleotide sequence: TGTGCCAGCAGCAAACTAGCGGGAGGTAATGAGCAGTTCTTC. This codes for CASSKLAGGNEQFF.

CDR3 in DNA: TGTGCCAGCAGCTTAGATGGGACAGGGGTGAATGAAAAACTGTTTTTT. Its protein is CASSLDGTGVNEKLFF. The V call is TRBV7-9, the J call TRBJ1-4; 10 nucleotides line up with TRBD1. The CDR3 extends over 16 amino acids. J gave up 5 bases and V 1 base, and 4 bases lay outside the gene matches. CDR1 and CDR2 (germline): SEHNR, FQNEAQ (reference sequence).

J is TRBJ2-1 and V is TRBV27; D may be TRBD1 (6 bases). In germline, CDR1 is MNHEY, CDR2 SMNVEV (reference sequence). Trimming stripped 10 bases from V and 4 bases from J, with 14 bases between. CDR3 length: 13 amino acids. CDR3 DNA: TGTGCCACCCGGACAGTAAAATACAATGAGCAGTTCTTC. Encoded protein: CATRTVKYNEQFF.

In the case of this clone: The junction departs from the called germline gene at one end, perhaps through a read error. The chain joins TRBV7-7 to TRBJ2-7, with 7 bases identical to TRBD2. This CDR3 comprises 14 residues. Germline assignment: CDR1 SSHAT and CDR2 FNYEAQ (reference sequence). CDR3 nucleotides: TGTGCTAGCAGCCCAAGGGAGGGGAGTGGCGAGCAGTACTTC. Translating it yields CASSPREGSGEQYF.

The chain couples TRBV7-9 to TRBJ2-7; D perhaps matches TRBD1 (5 bases). This CDR3 has 16 amino acids. Germline V lookup: CDR1 SEHNR, CDR2 FQNEAQ (reference sequence). The V gene lost 2 bases and the J gene lost 2 bases, with 16 bases spanning the gap. CDR3 DNA sequence: TGTGCCAGCAGCTTAACCGCGGCAGGGATTACCTACGAGCAGTACTTC. Its protein is CASSLTAAGITYEQYF.

This rearrangement joins TRBV28 to TRBJ2-3, with TRBD2 matching over 8 bases. Trimming cost V 8 bases and J 2 bases; bases outside gene matches: 3. The CDR3 runs to 13 residues. Germline-derived CDR1 and CDR2 are MDHEN and SYDVKM. For the CDR3, the DNA is TGTGCCAGCGCTAGCGGGTACACAGATACGCAGTATTTT. This codes for CASASGYTDTQYF.

This clone came up a few times. CDR3 nucleotides: TGTGCCAGCAGCTCGACAGGGACAGAAGACACTGAAGCTTTCTTT. This gives the protein CASSSTGTEDTEAFF. This chain connects TRBV7-6 to TRBJ1-1; 7 bases align to TRBD1. With V trimmed by 4 bases and J by 3 bases, 8 bases remained unmatched. Germline V lookup: CDR1 SGHVS, CDR2 FNYEAQ. The CDR3 runs to 15 residues.

In this sample, this clone turned up once. The chain joins TRBV28 to TRBJ2-7; no clear D gene. CDR3 length equals 13 residues. Germline V gene lookup returns CDR1 MDHEN and CDR2 SYDVKM. Trimming removed 2 bases from V and 1 base from J, with 6 bases in between. The CDR3 DNA follows: TGTGCCAGCAGTTTAGGCCCTTCCTACGAGCAGTACTTC. Translated, it gives CASSLGPSYEQYF.

The gene calls are TRBV29-1 and TRBJ1-2; TRBD1 matches at 8 bases. CDR3 length: 12 residues. Losses at the gene ends were 4 bases for V and 8 bases for J; bases not matched to a gene: 6. Per the germline V gene, CDR1 is SQVTM and CDR2 is ANQGSEA. CDR3 residues: CSVGQGAGGYTF. The CDR3 region has the DNA TGCAGCGTTGGGCAGGGGGCTGGCGGCTACACCTTC.

This rearrangement joins TRBV28 to TRBJ2-5; TRBD2 matches 8 bases. J lost 5 bases, V lost 6 bases, and 14 bases had no gene match. The CDR3 is 16 residues long. Germline V gene lookup returns CDR1 MDHEN and CDR2 SYDVKM. CDR3 sequence reads: CASSSRAQRERETQYF. CDR3 DNA: TGTGCCAGCAGCTCCAGGGCCCAGCGGGAGAGGGAGACCCAGTACTTC.

The V call is TRBV29-1, the J call TRBJ1-1; a weak D match, TRBD1 (5 bases). The length of the CDR3 is 13 residues. Germline assignment: CDR1 SQVTM and CDR2 ANQGSEA. V lost 7 bases and J 4 bases, leaving 16 bases between the germline ends. The DNA of the CDR3 is TGCAGCGCTGTGGGGGGTGGGGGCACTGAAGCTTTCTTT. The encoded protein is CSAVGGGGTEAFF. Full variable domain (missing parts from reference TRBV29-1 and TRBJ1-1): SAVISQKPSRDICQRGTSLTIQCQVDSQVTMMFWYRQQPGQSLTLIATANQGSEATYESGFVIDKFPISRPNLTFSTLTVSNMSPEDSSIYLCSAVGGGGTEAFFGQGTRLTVV.

V usage is TRBV27 and J usage is TRBJ2-5; D possibly corresponds to TRBD2 (7 bases). This CDR3 has 15 amino acids. Trimming removed 8 bases at V and 2 bases at J, with 18 bases between. Germline V gene data show CDR1 as MNHEY and CDR2 as SMNVEV (reference sequence). CDR3 DNA: TGTGCCAGCCGAAGGGGGAGGGCCTCTCAAGAGACCCAGTACTTC. Its protein product is CASRRGRASQETQYF.

The chain couples TRBV28 to TRBJ1-3; no clear D gene. V shed 2 bases and J shed 4 bases, with 6 bases lying between them. The CDR3 runs 13 residues. Germline V gives CDR1 MDHEN, CDR2 SYDVKM. Here the CDR3 reads CASSLVSGNTIYF. CDR3 bases: TGTGCCAGCAGTTTAGTGAGCGGAAACACCATATATTTT.

The chain carries TRBV15 and TRBJ1-1; D unresolved. With 1 base removed from V and 1 base from J, the gap between germline ends came to 7 bases. Germline assignment: CDR1 LNHNV and CDR2 YYDKDF (reference sequence). The CDR3 totals 14 residues. The CDR3 DNA follows: TGTGCCACCAGCAGAGGGGCCTCGAACACTGAAGCTTTCTTT. Protein sequence: CATSRGASNTEAFF.

The chain links TRBV6-6 to TRBJ2-5; 7 bases fit TRBD2. The trim removed 6 bases at V and 4 bases at J, leaving 5 bases unmatched. The germline V gene encodes CDR1 MNHNY and CDR2 SVGAGI (reference sequence). The CDR3 runs to 13 residues. The CDR3: CASSSIAGETQYF. CDR3 nucleotide sequence: TGTGCCAGCAGCAGTATAGCGGGAGAGACCCAGTACTTC.

J is TRBJ2-1 and V is TRBV30; possibly TRBD2 for D (6 bases). This CDR3 contains 15 residues. Germline V gene lookup returns CDR1 GTSNPN and CDR2 SVGIG (reference sequence). Trimming removed 1 base at V and 1 base at J, with 11 bases between. CDR3 region: CAWSGRTNSYNEQFF. The CDR3 nucleotides read TGTGCCTGGAGTGGTCGGACTAATTCCTACAATGAGCAGTTCTTC. The whole variable domain, remainder taken from reference TRBV30 and TRBJ2-1, is SQTIHQWPATLVQPVGSPLSLECTVEGTSNPNLYWYRQAAGRGLQLLFYSVGIGQISSEVPQNLSASRPQDRQFILSSKKLLLSDSGFYLCAWSGRTNSYNEQFFGPGTRLTVL.